The rows below give T cell receptor beta chains drawn from one sample of a study of cytomegalovirus exposure and HLA in healthy donors. Generated by immunoSEQ multiplex PCR, the TCRdb table keeps only in-frame clones and is missing some. The sample lists about 160,000 clones; 75% were seen once. Sequenced sample: PBMCs. The receptors here all came from a woman in her forties or fifties in good health and CMV-seropositive. The CDR3 runs from the conserved cysteine through the conserved F or W. D genes are given only for firm matches. Clone size is given for some rows only: seen once, a few or many times, or a class if the clone is expanded.

size	D	J	V	DNA	CDR3
-	TRBD2	TRBJ2-1	TRBV11-2	TGTGCCAGCAGCTTTCTGGCCGGGGGGGGAGTTGAGCAGTTCTTC	CASSFLAGGGVEQFF
-	-	TRBJ2-3	TRBV10-2	TGCGCCAGCAGTGCAGGGACTGCGCGAGATACGCAGTATTTT	CASSAGTARDTQYF
-	TRBD1	TRBJ1-2	TRBV6-5	TGTGCCAGCAGTCCGGGACAGTATAACTATGGCTACACCTTC	CASSPGQYNYGYTF
-	TRBD1	TRBJ1-1	TRBV7-8	TGTGCCAGCAGCTGGGACAGGGCTACGCAAGCTTTCTTT	CASSWDRATQAFF
few	-	TRBJ1-1	TRBV6-1	TGTGCCAGCAGTGAGTACACAGGGAGTGAAGCTTTCTTT	CASSEYTGSEAFF
-	-	TRBJ2-3	TRBV11-2	TGTGCCAGCAGCTTATACGGCGGGACCACAGATACGCAGTATTTT	CASSLYGGTTDTQYF
-	-	TRBJ2-5	TRBV18	TGTGCCAGCTCACCACGCAGGTTAGAGACCCAGTACTTC	CASSPRRLETQYF
many	TRBD1	TRBJ1-4	TRBV5-6	TGTGCCAGCAGCCCCCGGACAGGGACCCTTGCTAATGAAAAACTGTTTTTT	CASSPRTGTLANEKLFF
-	-	TRBJ1-2	TRBV7-3	TGTGCCAGCAGCCCAGTAGGAGGCTATGGCTACACCTTC	CASSPVGGYGYTF
-	TRBD1	TRBJ1-5	TRBV6-1	TGTGCCAGCAGAGCGGACAGGGGGAATCAGCCCCAGCATTTT	CASRADRGNQPQHF
few	TRBD2	TRBJ2-5	TRBV27	TGTGCCAGCGGGGGGGGCGGGGGGGCCCTCCGGGAGACCCAGTACTTC	CASGGGGGALRETQYF
-	-	TRBJ1-2	TRBV2	TGTGCCAGCAGTGAGCGTCAGGGCCCCCCCTATGGCTACACCTTC	CASSERQGPPYGYTF
-	TRBD2	TRBJ2-3	TRBV19	TGTGCCAGTAGTATAGGAGCGGGGGGGAACACAGATACGCAGTATTTT	CASSIGAGGNTDTQYF
-	-	TRBJ1-2	TRBV27	TGTGCCAGCAGTTCTATCCCGAGCTATGGCTACACCTTC	CASSSIPSYGYTF
once	-	TRBJ2-2	TRBV2	TGTGCCAGCAGGAGCCGGGTGGAATCCGGGGAGCTGTTTTTT	CASRSRVESGELFF
-	TRBD1	TRBJ1-1	TRBV5-1	TGCGCCAGCAGCCCCGGGACAGCGAACACTGAAGCTTTCTTT	CASSPGTANTEAFF
-	-	TRBJ1-1	TRBV27	TGTGCCAGCGCGTCACGCTTTATAGCAGAAGCTTTCTTT	CASASRFIAEAFF
-	-	TRBJ2-3	TRBV7-9	TGTGCCAGCAGCTTAATATCAGATACGCAGTATTTT	CASSLISDTQYF
-	-	TRBJ1-5	TRBV11-2	TGTGCCAGCAGCCCAGTGGCAGGCCAGCCCCAGCATTTT	CASSPVAGQPQHF
-	-	TRBJ2-7	TRBV7-8	TGTGCCAGCAGCTTCCCAGGGGTCGAGCAGTACTTC	CASSFPGVEQYF
few	-	TRBJ1-1	TRBV5-6	TGTGCCAGCAGCACCGACAGGAAGAACACTGAAGCTTTCTTT	CASSTDRKNTEAFF
-	-	TRBJ1-6	TRBV11-2	TGTGCCAGCAGCTTAGAGGTTCTGGGGGCACGTTCACCCCTCCACTTT	CASSLEVLGARSPLHF
-	-	TRBJ2-2	TRBV29-1	TGCAGCGTTGGTTCAGGGGTAAACACCGGGGAGCTGTTTTTT	CSVGSGVNTGELFF
-	-	TRBJ2-2	TRBV4-2	TGTGCCAGCAGCCAGGTCCGGGAGCGAACCGGGGAGCTGTTTTTT	CASSQVRERTGELFF
-	TRBD2	TRBJ2-7	TRBV7-9	TGTGCCAGCAGCTTATCGGGGGGAGACTACGAGCAGTACTTC	CASSLSGGDYEQYF
-	-	TRBJ2-1	TRBV7-2	TGTGCCAGCAGCCTAGCCAGGTACAATGAGCAGTTCTTC	CASSLARYNEQFF
-	-	TRBJ1-6	TRBV12-5	TGTGCTAGTGGTGGGACACAGGGAGCACCCCTCCACTTT	CASGGTQGAPLHF
-	TRBD1	TRBJ1-1	TRBV6-7	TGTGCCAGCAGTTACTCGACAGGGCGGACTGAAGCTTTCTTT	CASSYSTGRTEAFF
-	TRBD1	TRBJ1-1	TRBV4-1	TGCGCCAGCAGCTCCACAGGGGCTGCCATCCGGGCTTTCTTT	CASSSTGAAIRAFF
-	TRBD1	TRBJ1-1	TRBV18	TGTGCCAGCTCATCACAGGGGGCAAGAGCTTTCTTT	CASSSQGARAFF
-	-	TRBJ2-2	TRBV4-2	TGTGCCAGCAGCCAAGAACGCGTAAACACCGGGGAGCTGTTTTTT	CASSQERVNTGELFF
-	-	TRBJ1-2	TRBV29-1	TGCAGCGTTCGCGGCTATGGCTACACCTTC	CSVRGYGYTF
once	TRBD2	TRBJ2-6	TRBV4-2	TGTGCCAGCAGCCAAGCGACTAGCGGGGCCTCCGGGGCCAACGTCCTGACTTTC	CASSQATSGASGANVLTF
-	-	TRBJ2-5	TRBV6-5	TGTGCCAGCGAGACACATAGCGCTCAGTACTTC	CASETHSAQYF
-	-	TRBJ2-2	TRBV9	TGTGCCAGCAGCGTAGCAGGGGATCACACCGGGGAGCTGTTTTTT	CASSVAGDHTGELFF
-	TRBD1	TRBJ1-1	TRBV10-2	TGCGCCAGCACCAGGACAGGGAGGGATAGGGCTGAAGCTTTCTTT	CASTRTGRDRAEAFF
-	TRBD2	TRBJ2-7	TRBV18	TGTGCCAGCTCACCCGGGACTAGCGATCTGTACGAGCAGTACTTC	CASSPGTSDLYEQYF
-	-	TRBJ1-2	TRBV23-1	TGCGCCAGCAGTCGAGACTCTAACTATGGCTACACCTTC	CASSRDSNYGYTF
-	TRBD2	TRBJ2-1	TRBV9	TGTGCCAGCAGCCCCTGGACTAGCGGCTCCTACAATGAGCAGTTCTTC	CASSPWTSGSYNEQFF
-	-	TRBJ2-3	TRBV5-8	TGTGCCAGCGACAGGGCGGGGGGCCAGCGGGGCACAGATACGCAGTATTTT	CASDRAGGQRGTDTQYF
-	-	TRBJ1-1	TRBV7-2	TGTGCCAGCAGCTTAGGGGCAGCGAACACTGAAGCTTTCTTT	CASSLGAANTEAFF